This TCR beta chain was recovered during a study of cytomegalovirus exposure and HLA in healthy donors. Overall study context: Of the donors genotyped, a few hundred in all, 80% to 85% fell in the Caucasian-associated ancestry cluster. Study-level findings and limits: Among TCR sequences, most were rare, though some public TCRs appeared in many donors. As a later analysis showed, a missense DCLRE1C variant was linked to trimming of TCR beta V- and J-genes.

The donors gave bone marrow, and they were healthy. Only a few counts were recorded for this clone. Its target is not known. The PCR made use of 60 Vbeta and 13 Jbeta primers. Measured with immunoSEQ multiplex PCR; TCRdb has only the in-frame clones, and not every one. Of 97,000 or so clones in the sample, 55% to 75% were seen once. V lost 0 bases and J lost 10, with 13 bases in between. This CDR3 comprises 14 residues. Germline-derived CDR1 and CDR2 are MNHNY and SVGAGI (reference sequence). Sequencing used PBMCs. The sequence was obtained from a man aged 45 to 65 in good health and CMV-seronegative. V gene TRBV6-6 combines with J gene TRBJ2-1, with D perhaps matching TRBD2 (5 bases). CDR3 protein: CASSYSRVGEEQFF. For the CDR3, the DNA is TGTGCCAGCAGTTACTCGCGGGTAGGAGAGGAGCAGTTCTTC.